This passage covers 32 T cell receptor beta chains from one sample sequenced in a study of beta chain features in type 1 diabetes. Since all of the isolated RNA was reverse transcribed, expressed TCRB transcripts were what got sequenced. Clones were sequenced by immunoSEQ multiplex PCR, and TCRdb holds only the in-frame ones, with some missing. The top ten hold approximately 0.11% of the sample, which has around 690,000 clones, about an eighth seen once. Findings and caveats of the study: Shorter TCRB CDR3s, moderately but significantly so, were found in Type 1 diabetes patients in all four CD4+ subsets.

The antigens of these receptors remain unknown. The source material was naive CD4+ T cells from blood. Receptors originate from a man aged 25-45 years with type 1 diabetes.

This rearrangement joins TRBV5-6 to TRBJ1-1, with a tentative D call TRBD1 (5 bases). V shed 1 base and J shed 5 bases, with 18 bases lying between them. Germline CDR1 and CDR2: SGHDT and YYEEEE. The CDR3 spans 16 residues. DNA of the CDR3: TGTGCCAGCAGCTTGTTCACGTCAGGGTCGGGTACTGAAGCTTTCTTT. The encoded protein is CASSLFTSGSGTEAFF.

The rearrangement joins TRBV6-5 to TRBJ2-1; D is unclear. Germline loops: CDR1 MNHEY, CDR2 SVGAGI. The CDR3 runs to 13 residues. The V gene lost 1 base and the J gene lost 5 bases, with 6 bases spanning the gap. The chain's CDR3 is CASSYLGHNEQFF. The CDR3 DNA sequence: TGTGCCAGCAGTTACTTGGGCCACAATGAGCAGTTCTTC.

Only a few counts were recorded for this clone. The CDR3 loop reads CASREAGKGYTF. CDR3 in DNA: TGTGCCAGCAGGGAGGCAGGGAAAGGCTACACCTTC. The chain recombines TRBV25-1 with TRBJ1-2; weak D call: TRBD1 (5 bases). Trimming cost V 6 bases and J 8 bases, with 13 bases left between them. CDR3 length equals 12 residues. Per the germline V gene, CDR1 is MGHDK and CDR2 is SYGVNS.

This clone was detected a few times. The V call is TRBV6-1, the J call TRBJ1-1; D call uncertain. Germline CDR1 reads MNHNS; CDR2 reads SASEGT. The V and J ends lost 6 bases and 6 bases respectively, with 11 bases between them. This CDR3 is built from 12 residues. The CDR3 DNA follows: TGTGCCAGCAGGCTTAGGGAGGCTGAAGCTTTCTTT. This codes for CASRLREAEAFF.

The chain uses TRBV5-1 and TRBJ2-4, with TRBD2 matching 8 bases. This CDR3 is 15 amino acids long. Germline CDR1 and CDR2: SGHRS and YFSETQ. V was clipped by 4 bases and J by 3 bases; unmatched bases: 6. CDR3 sequence (DNA): TGCGCCAGCAGCGGAGATAGCGGGGTCAAAAACATTCAGTACTTC. Amino acids: CASSGDSGVKNIQYF. The whole variable domain, filled in from reference TRBV5-1 and TRBJ2-4, reads KAGVTQTPRYLIKTRGQQVTLSCSPISGHRSVSWYQQTPGQGLQFLFEYFSETQRNKGNFPGRFSGRQFSNSRSEMNVSTLELGDSALYLCASSGDSGVKNIQYFGAGTRLSVL.

The chain couples TRBV11-3 to TRBJ2-2; tentative D call: TRBD2 (5 bases). Germline loops: CDR1 SGHNT, CDR2 YENEEA. Trimming removed 2 bases from V and 7 bases from J, with 8 bases in between. The length of the CDR3 is 13 residues. The CDR3 nucleotides are TGTGCCAGCAGCTTATTTGAGGGCGGGGAGCTGTTTTTT. Its translation: CASSLFEGGELFF.

The chain carries TRBV28 and TRBJ1-2; no firm D call. The germline CDR1 and CDR2 sequences are MDHEN and SYDVKM. V lost 5 bases to trimming and J lost 8 bases, with 24 bases between them. CDR3 length: 16 residues. The CDR3 protein is CASSPRGGSHIKGYTF. The CDR3 nucleotides are TGTGCCAGCAGTCCCCGGGGAGGGAGCCACATCAAGGGCTACACCTTC.

J is TRBJ2-5 and V is TRBV7-7; D gene uncertain. Trimming removed 5 bases at V and 2 bases at J, with 12 bases between. The CDR3 consists of 14 residues. Germline V gives CDR1 SSHAT, CDR2 FNYEAQ (reference sequence). The CDR3 protein is CASSPTGSQETQYF. The DNA for the CDR3 is TGTGCCAGCAGCCCAACCGGGTCTCAAGAGACCCAGTACTTC.

In the case of this clone: Different DNA sequences within this sample yield the same CDR3. V and J are TRBV5-4 and TRBJ2-3; 7 bases are shared with TRBD2. Germline V lookup: CDR1 SGHNT, CDR2 YYREEE (reference sequence). V shed 0 bases, J shed 0 bases, and the junction held 1 base outside the gene matches. This CDR3 has 15 residues. The CDR3 DNA is TGTGCCAGCAGCTTGGCAGCGGGGAGCACAGATACGCAGTATTTT. It translates to CASSLAAGSTDTQYF.

This sequence joins TRBV7-2 and TRBJ2-3; 9 nucleotides match TRBD2. The trim removed 5 bases at V and 4 bases at J, leaving 4 bases unmatched. CDR1 and CDR2 from the germline V gene are SGHTA and FQGNSA. The length of the CDR3 is 14 residues. CDR3 protein: CASSRGTSSDTQYF. The DNA for the CDR3 is TGTGCCAGCAGCCGTGGGACTAGCTCAGATACGCAGTATTTT.

A few counts support this clone. Other nucleotide sequences from this sample produce the same CDR3. The chain links TRBV14 to TRBJ1-1; no reliable D call. Trimming pared 3 bases from V and 0 bases from J, leaving 5 bases between. The germline gives CDR1 SGHDN, CDR2 FVKESK. The CDR3 totals 13 residues. The CDR3 here is CASSHGLNTEAFF. CDR3 bases: TGTGCCAGCAGCCACGGACTGAACACTGAAGCTTTCTTT.

The chain employs TRBV9 and TRBJ1-2; D not certain. This CDR3 is built from 13 residues. In germline, CDR1 is SGDLS, CDR2 YYNGEE. V was cut by 5 bases and J by 4 bases, with 12 bases left in between. The CDR3 protein is CASRFTAFYGYTF. CDR3 nucleotide sequence: TGTGCCAGCAGATTTACAGCATTCTATGGCTACACCTTC.

V and J are TRBV7-2 and TRBJ2-3; D is ambiguous. CDR1 and CDR2 (germline): SGHTA, FQGNSA. This CDR3 is built from 13 residues. V lost 3 bases and J lost 4, with 8 bases in between. The CDR3 DNA is TGTGCCAGCAGCTTGGCCCGTTCAGATACGCAGTATTTT. Protein sequence: CASSLARSDTQYF. Drawing the rest from reference TRBV7-2 and TRBJ2-3, the complete variable domain is GAGVSQSPSNKVTEKGKDVELRCDPISGHTALYWYRQSLGQGLEFLIYFQGNSAPDKSGLPSDRFSAERTGGSVSTLTIQRTQQEDSAVYLCASSLARSDTQYFGPGTRLTVL.

This clone was seen more than once but under ten times. V is TRBV18 and J is TRBJ2-1; tentatively, D is TRBD1 or TRBD2 (5 bases each). V lost 2 bases to trimming and J lost 14 bases, with 10 bases between them. Germline assignment: CDR1 KGHSH and CDR2 LQKENI. This CDR3 has 11 amino acids. The CDR3 nucleotides read TGTGCCAGCTCACCAGGGGACGGGGAGTTCTTC. Its protein product is CASSPGDGEFF.

The rearrangement uses TRBV5-6 and TRBJ2-5; TRBD2 matches 8 bases. The CDR3 is made up of 14 amino acids. Germline lookup yields CDR1 SGHDT and CDR2 YYEEEE. The J segment lost 4 bases and the V segment lost 4 bases, leaving 6 bases of the junction unmatched. CDR3 sequence (DNA): TGTGCCAGCAGCCCCGCGGGGGGTGGAGAGACCCAGTACTTC. Residues: CASSPAGGGETQYF. Full variable domain (rest looked up from reference TRBV5-6 and TRBJ2-5): DAGVTQSPTHLIKTRGQQVTLRCSPKSGHDTVSWYQQALGQGPQFIFQYYEEEERQRGNFPDRFSGHQFPNYSSELNVNALLLGDSALYLCASSPAGGGETQYFGPGTRLLVL.

This chain uses TRBV9 with TRBJ2-3; 10 nucleotides align to TRBD2. The germline gives CDR1 SGDLS, CDR2 YYNGEE. J was trimmed by 2 bases and V by 2 bases; bases with no gene match: 11. The CDR3 consists of 18 residues. DNA for the CDR3: TGTGCCAGCAGCGTTAGCAGCGGGGGGGCAAAGTCCACAGATACGCAGTATTTT. It specifies CASSVSSGGAKSTDTQYF.

This clone showed up just a few times. The V call is TRBV29-1, the J call TRBJ1-5, with a tentative D call TRBD1 (5 bases). CDR3 size: 14 residues. Germline CDR1 and CDR2: SQVTM and ANQGSEA. V shed 6 bases and J shed 0 bases, with 12 bases lying between them. The CDR3 nucleotides read TGCAGCGTGGGACCCGGTAATAGCAATCAGCCCCAGCATTTT. Protein sequence: CSVGPGNSNQPQHF.

The sample holds a few counts of this clone. V gene TRBV9 combines with J gene TRBJ1-4; no clear D gene. The V end was cut by 0 bases, the J end by 0 bases, with 6 bases between. In germline, CDR1 is SGDLS, CDR2 YYNGEE. This CDR3 comprises 15 residues. CDR3 in DNA: TGTGCCAGCAGCGTAGCGGCAGCAACTAATGAAAAACTGTTTTTT. It yields the protein CASSVAAATNEKLFF.

This clone was counted once. This chain uses TRBV10-3 with TRBJ1-2; TRBD1 aligns across 9 bases. From germline, CDR1 is ENHRY and CDR2 SYGVKD. The junction had 8 bases not matched to a gene; V was cut back by 7 bases and J by 8 bases. The CDR3 sequence is 13 residues long. The CDR3 reads CAINLDRGRGYTF. DNA for the CDR3: TGTGCCATCAATCTGGACAGGGGCAGGGGCTACACCTTC.

The rearrangement joins TRBV9 to TRBJ1-5, with 7 positions matching TRBD1. V lost 3 bases to trimming and J lost 7 bases; unmatched junction nucleotides: 13. The CDR3 contains 16 residues. Germline V lookup: CDR1 SGDLS, CDR2 YYNGEE. The CDR3 sequence: CASSDSAGQVGQPQHF. Here the CDR3 DNA reads TGTGCCAGCAGCGATTCCGCCGGACAGGTCGGACAGCCCCAGCATTTT.

This clone has just a few counts. An end of the junction differs from the germline gene, which may be a read error. The V gene is TRBV6-1, the J gene TRBJ1-5; 11 bases agree with TRBD1. The CDR3 runs to 14 residues. Germline V CDR1 and CDR2: MNHNS, SASEGT. The CDR3 region has the DNA TGTGCCATCAGTGAGGGACAGGGGGATCAGCCCCAGCATTTT. This codes for CAISEGQGDQPQHF.

As to this clone: Other nucleotide sequences from this sample produce the same CDR3. V and J are TRBV19 and TRBJ1-5; D is possibly TRBD1 (5 bases). The length of the CDR3 is 13 residues. Germline CDR1 is LNHDA and CDR2 is SQIVND (reference sequence). The V gene lost 6 bases and the J gene lost 5 bases, with 11 bases spanning the gap. CDR3 amino acids: CASRTQGDQPQHF. CDR3 in DNA: TGTGCCAGTAGGACTCAGGGCGATCAGCCCCAGCATTTT.

The gene calls are TRBV6-6 and TRBJ2-1; D gene ambiguous. Trimming stripped 0 bases from V and 5 bases from J, with 5 bases between. Germline CDR1 is MNHNY and CDR2 is SVGAGI (reference sequence). The CDR3 has 13 residues. CDR3 in amino acids: CASSYSKNNEQFF. The CDR3 coding sequence is TGTGCCAGCAGTTACTCGAAGAACAATGAGCAGTTCTTC.

V gene TRBV4-3 combines with J gene TRBJ2-5; D is uncertain. CDR1 and CDR2 from the germline V gene are LGHNA and YSLEER. V dropped 0 bases and J dropped 5 bases, with 13 bases sitting between them. There are 15 residues in the CDR3. The CDR3 sequence is CASSQDIRQWETQYF. DNA for the CDR3: TGCGCCAGCAGCCAAGATATCCGTCAGTGGGAGACCCAGTACTTC.

The V and J genes are TRBV6-5 and TRBJ1-4; the match to TRBD1 covers 9 bases. Germline V gene data show CDR1 as MNHEY and CDR2 as SVGAGI. The CDR3 runs 14 residues. V gave up 5 bases and J gave up 8 bases; unmatched junction bases: 6. CDR3 amino acids: CASSPDRGGEKLFF. Here the CDR3 DNA reads TGTGCCAGCAGTCCGGACAGGGGTGGCGAAAAACTGTTTTTT.

This clone was counted between two and nine times. The J gene is TRBJ2-7, the V gene TRBV28, with D perhaps matching TRBD1 (6 bases). CDR1 MDHEN and CDR2 SYDVKM come from the germline V gene. Trimming stripped 7 bases from V and 0 bases from J, with 13 bases between. The CDR3 is 14 amino acids. The chain's CDR3 is CASTDSYSSYEQYF. The CDR3, as DNA: TGTGCCAGCACGGACAGTTACAGCTCCTACGAGCAGTACTTC.

The chain links TRBV4-1 to TRBJ2-1; 9 bases match TRBD2. Per germline, CDR1 MGHRA and CDR2 YSYEKL. The junction had 12 bases not matched to a gene; V was cut back by 2 bases and J by 7 bases. The CDR3 length is 17 residues. The CDR3 region has the DNA TGCGCCAGCAGCCAACCTCCGGGACTAGCCTTAGGGAATGAGCAGTTCTTC. Protein: CASSQPPGLALGNEQFF.

V and J are TRBV25-1 and TRBJ2-1; D ambiguous. V was cut by 10 bases and J by 4 bases, with 8 bases left in between. The CDR3 length is 11 residues. The V gene's germline CDR1 is MGHDK and CDR2 SYGVNS. CDR3 residues: CATRGYNEQFF. The CDR3 DNA reads TGTGCCACCAGAGGTTACAATGAGCAGTTCTTC.

The gene calls are TRBV25-1 and TRBJ2-7, with 7 bases fitting TRBD2. This CDR3 is 12 amino acids long. The V gene end was trimmed by 6 bases and the J gene end by 13 bases; junction bases not matched to a gene: 12. Germline lookup yields CDR1 MGHDK and CDR2 SYGVNS. CDR3 in amino acids: CASRAGKGPLYF. The CDR3 region has the DNA TGTGCCAGCAGAGCGGGAAAGGGACCTCTCTACTTC.

This clone was seen more than once but under ten times. V usage is TRBV11-3 and J usage is TRBJ1-4; D unresolved. Germline CDR1 is SGHNT and CDR2 is YENEEA. The CDR3 runs 15 residues. Trimming removed 1 base at V and 8 bases at J, with 14 bases between. CDR3 in amino acids: CASSLGAARGEKLFF. The CDR3 DNA reads TGTGCCAGCAGCTTAGGAGCTGCTCGCGGGGAAAAACTGTTTTTT.

As to this clone: This specimen includes other DNA sequences encoding the same CDR3. The chain is built from TRBV7-8 and TRBJ1-5; D is uncertain. CDR3 length: 12 residues. Germline-derived CDR1 and CDR2 are SGHVS and FQNEAQ. The ends were cut back, 1 base at V and 5 bases at J, with 3 bases in the middle. CDR3 region: CASSLVDQPQHF. CDR3 sequence (DNA): TGTGCCAGCAGCTTAGTTGATCAGCCCCAGCATTTT.

The genes are TRBV25-1 and TRBJ2-7; no clear D gene. From germline, CDR1 is MGHDK and CDR2 SYGVNS. This CDR3 region has 11 residues. V was clipped by 8 bases and J by 6 bases, with 11 bases between them. DNA for the CDR3: TGTGCCAGCCGACACGAATTCGAGCAGTACTTC. Its protein product is CASRHEFEQYF.